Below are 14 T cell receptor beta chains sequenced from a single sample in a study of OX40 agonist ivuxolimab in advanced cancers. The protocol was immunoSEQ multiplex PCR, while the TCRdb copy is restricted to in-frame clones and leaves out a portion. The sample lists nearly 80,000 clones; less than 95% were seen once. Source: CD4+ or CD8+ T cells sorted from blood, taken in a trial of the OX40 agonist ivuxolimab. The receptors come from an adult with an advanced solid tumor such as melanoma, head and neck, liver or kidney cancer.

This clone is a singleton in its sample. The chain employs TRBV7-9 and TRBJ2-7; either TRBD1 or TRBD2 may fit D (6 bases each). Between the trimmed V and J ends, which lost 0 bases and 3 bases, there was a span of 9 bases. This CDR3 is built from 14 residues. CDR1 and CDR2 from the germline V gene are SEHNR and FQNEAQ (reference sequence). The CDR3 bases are TGTGCCAGCAGCTTAGCGGGGGGCCTCTACGAGCAGTACTTC. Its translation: CASSLAGGLYEQYF.

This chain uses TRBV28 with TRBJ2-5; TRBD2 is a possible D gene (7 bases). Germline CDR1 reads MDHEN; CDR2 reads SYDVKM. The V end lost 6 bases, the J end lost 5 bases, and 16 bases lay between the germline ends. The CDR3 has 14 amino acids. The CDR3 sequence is CASRGGAPRETQYF. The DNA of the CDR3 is TGTGCCAGCAGGGGGGGGGCCCCCCGGGAGACCCAGTACTTC.

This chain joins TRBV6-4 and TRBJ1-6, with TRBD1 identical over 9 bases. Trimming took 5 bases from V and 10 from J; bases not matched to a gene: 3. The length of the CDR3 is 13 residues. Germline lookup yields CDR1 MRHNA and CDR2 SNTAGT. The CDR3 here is CASSPDRGSPLHF. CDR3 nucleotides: TGTGCCAGCAGTCCGGACAGGGGATCACCCCTCCACTTT.

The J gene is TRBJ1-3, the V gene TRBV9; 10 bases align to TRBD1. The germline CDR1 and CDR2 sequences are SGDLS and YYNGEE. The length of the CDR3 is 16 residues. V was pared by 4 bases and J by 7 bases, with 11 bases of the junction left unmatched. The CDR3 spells CASSPPAGQGGNTIYF. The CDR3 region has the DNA TGTGCCAGCAGCCCCCCCGCAGGACAGGGGGGGAACACCATATATTTT.

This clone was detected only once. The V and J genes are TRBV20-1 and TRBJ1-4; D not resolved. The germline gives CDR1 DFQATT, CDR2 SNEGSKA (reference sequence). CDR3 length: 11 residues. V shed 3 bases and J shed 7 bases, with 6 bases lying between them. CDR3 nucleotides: TGCAGTGCTAGTTGGGGTGAAAAACTGTTTTTT. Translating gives CSASWGEKLFF.

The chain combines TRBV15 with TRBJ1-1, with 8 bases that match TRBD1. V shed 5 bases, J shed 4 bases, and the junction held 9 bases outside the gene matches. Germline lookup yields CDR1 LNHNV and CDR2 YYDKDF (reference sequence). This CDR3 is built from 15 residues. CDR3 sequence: CATSGLTGGSTEAFF. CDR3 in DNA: TGTGCCACCAGCGGACTAACAGGGGGGAGCACTGAAGCTTTCTTT.

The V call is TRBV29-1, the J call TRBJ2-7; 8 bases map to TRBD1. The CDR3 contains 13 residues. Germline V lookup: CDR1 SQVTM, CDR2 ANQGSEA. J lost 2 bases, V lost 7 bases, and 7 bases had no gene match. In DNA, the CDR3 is TGCAGCGCTGAGGACAGGGACCCCTACGAGCAGTACTTC. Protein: CSAEDRDPYEQYF.

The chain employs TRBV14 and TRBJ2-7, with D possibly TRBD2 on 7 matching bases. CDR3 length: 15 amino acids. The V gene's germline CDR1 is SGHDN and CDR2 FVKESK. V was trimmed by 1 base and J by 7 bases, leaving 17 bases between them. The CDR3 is CASSQVAGVQGEQYF. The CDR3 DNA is TGTGCCAGCAGCCAAGTGGCGGGGGTACAGGGAGAGCAGTACTTC.

Here the CDR3 reads CASSEVLGGNQPQHF. For the CDR3, the DNA is TGTGCCAGCAGCGAGGTGTTAGGGGGTAATCAGCCCCAGCATTTT. The chain links TRBV7-2 to TRBJ1-5; tentative D call: TRBD1 (6 bases). V gave up 5 bases and J gave up 4 bases, with 15 bases separating them. Per germline, CDR1 SGHTA and CDR2 FQGNSA. This CDR3 is 15 amino acids long.

The CDR3 sequence is CASSAGASYEQYF. Written as DNA, the CDR3 is TGCGCCAGCAGCGCGGGGGCCTCCTACGAGCAGTACTTC. V is TRBV4-1 and J is TRBJ2-7; possibly TRBD2 for D (7 bases). CDR1 MGHRA and CDR2 YSYEKL come from the germline V gene. This CDR3 has 13 residues. With 5 bases removed from V and 0 bases from J, the gap between germline ends came to 8 bases.

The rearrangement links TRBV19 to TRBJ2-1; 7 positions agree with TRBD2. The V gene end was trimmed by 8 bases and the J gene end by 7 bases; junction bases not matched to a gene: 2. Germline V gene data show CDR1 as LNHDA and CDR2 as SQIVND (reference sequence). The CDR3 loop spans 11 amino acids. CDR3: CASWEGNEQFF. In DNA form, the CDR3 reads TGTGCCAGTTGGGAGGGGAATGAGCAGTTCTTC.

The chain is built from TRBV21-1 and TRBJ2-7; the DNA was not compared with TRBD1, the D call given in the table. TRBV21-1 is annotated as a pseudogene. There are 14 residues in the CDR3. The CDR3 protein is CASRGQGETYEQYF. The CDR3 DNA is TGTGCCAGCAGGGGACAGGGGGAAACCTACGAGCAGTACTTC.

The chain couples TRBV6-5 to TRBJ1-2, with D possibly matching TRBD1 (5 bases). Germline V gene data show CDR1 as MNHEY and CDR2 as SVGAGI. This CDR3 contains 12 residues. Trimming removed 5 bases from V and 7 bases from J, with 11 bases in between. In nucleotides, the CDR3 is TGTGCCAGCAGTCCCGGACACGGTGGCTACACCTTC. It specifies CASSPGHGGYTF.

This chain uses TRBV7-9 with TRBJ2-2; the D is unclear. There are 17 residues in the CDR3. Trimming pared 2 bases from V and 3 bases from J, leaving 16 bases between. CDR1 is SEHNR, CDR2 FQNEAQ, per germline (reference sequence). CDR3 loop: CASSLRASTLDTGELFF. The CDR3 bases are TGTGCCAGCAGCTTAAGGGCCTCCACGTTGGACACCGGGGAGCTGTTTTTT.